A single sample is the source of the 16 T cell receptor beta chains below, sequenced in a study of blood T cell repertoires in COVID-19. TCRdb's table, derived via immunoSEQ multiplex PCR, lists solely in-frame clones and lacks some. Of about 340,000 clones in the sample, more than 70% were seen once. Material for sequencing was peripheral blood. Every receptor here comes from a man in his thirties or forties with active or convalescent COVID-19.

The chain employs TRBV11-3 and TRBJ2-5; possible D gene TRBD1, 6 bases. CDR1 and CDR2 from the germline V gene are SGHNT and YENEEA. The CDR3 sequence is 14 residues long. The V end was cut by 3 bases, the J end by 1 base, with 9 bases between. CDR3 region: CASSFQGSQETQYF. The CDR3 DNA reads TGTGCCAGCAGCTTCCAGGGGTCCCAAGAGACCCAGTACTTC.

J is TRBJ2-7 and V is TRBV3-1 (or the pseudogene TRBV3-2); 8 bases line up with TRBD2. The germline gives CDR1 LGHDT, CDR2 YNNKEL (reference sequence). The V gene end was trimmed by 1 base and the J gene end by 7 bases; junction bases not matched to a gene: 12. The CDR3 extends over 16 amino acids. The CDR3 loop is CASSQGWAGGAGEQYF. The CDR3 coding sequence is TGTGCCAGCAGCCAAGGATGGGCGGGGGGTGCCGGGGAGCAGTACTTC.

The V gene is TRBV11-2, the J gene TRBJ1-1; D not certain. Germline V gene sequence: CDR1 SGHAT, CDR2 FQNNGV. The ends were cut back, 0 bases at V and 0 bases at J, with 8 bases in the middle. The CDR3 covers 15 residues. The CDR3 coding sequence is TGTGCCAGCAGCTTAGAGTCACCAGTGAACACTGAAGCTTTCTTT. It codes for CASSLESPVNTEAFF.

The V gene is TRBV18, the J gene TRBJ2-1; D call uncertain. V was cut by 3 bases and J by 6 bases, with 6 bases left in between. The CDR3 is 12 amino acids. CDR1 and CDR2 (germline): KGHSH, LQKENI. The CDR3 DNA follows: TGTGCCAGCTCACCTCAGCGCAATGAGCAGTTCTTC. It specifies CASSPQRNEQFF.

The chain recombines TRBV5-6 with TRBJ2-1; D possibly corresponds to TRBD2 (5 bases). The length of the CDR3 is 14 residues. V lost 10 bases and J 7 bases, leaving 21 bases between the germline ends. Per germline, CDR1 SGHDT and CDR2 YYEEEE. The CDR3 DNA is TGTGCCTCCTCCTCGAGGGTCGGGATGAATGAGCAGTTCTTC. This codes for CASSSRVGMNEQFF.

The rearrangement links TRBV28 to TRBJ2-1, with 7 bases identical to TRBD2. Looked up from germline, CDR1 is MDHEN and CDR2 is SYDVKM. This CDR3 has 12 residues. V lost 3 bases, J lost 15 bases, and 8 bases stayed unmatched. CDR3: CASSFPGTNGFF. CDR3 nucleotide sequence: TGTGCCAGCAGTTTCCCCGGGACTAATGGGTTCTTC.

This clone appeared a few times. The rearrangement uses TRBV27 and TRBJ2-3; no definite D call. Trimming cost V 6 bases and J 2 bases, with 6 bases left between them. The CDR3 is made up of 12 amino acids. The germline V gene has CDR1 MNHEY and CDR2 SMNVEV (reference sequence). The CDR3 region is CASRPYTDTQYF. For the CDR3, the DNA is TGTGCCAGCAGGCCCTACACAGATACGCAGTATTTT.

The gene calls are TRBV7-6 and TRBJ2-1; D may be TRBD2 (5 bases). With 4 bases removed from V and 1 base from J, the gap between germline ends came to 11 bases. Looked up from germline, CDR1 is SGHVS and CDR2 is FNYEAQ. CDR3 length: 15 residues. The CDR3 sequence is CASSSLRGSYNEQFF. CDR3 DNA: TGTGCCAGCAGCTCGCTACGGGGATCCTACAATGAGCAGTTCTTC.

As DNA, the CDR3 is TGTGCCAGCAGCTGGCTTGACAGCCGGAACACTGAAGCTTTCTTT. This gives the protein CASSWLDSRNTEAFF. This rearrangement joins TRBV7-9 to TRBJ1-1; tentative D call: TRBD1 (5 bases). The CDR3 runs 15 residues. The germline V and J ends were trimmed by 4 bases and 1 base, with 13 bases remaining between them. CDR1 is SEHNR and CDR2 is FQNEAQ in the germline V gene (reference sequence).

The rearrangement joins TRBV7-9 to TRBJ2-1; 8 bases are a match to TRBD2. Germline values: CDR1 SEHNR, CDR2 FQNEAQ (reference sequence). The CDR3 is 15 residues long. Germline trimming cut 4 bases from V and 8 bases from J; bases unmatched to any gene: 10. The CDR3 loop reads CASSSRVAGGDEQFF. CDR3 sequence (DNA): TGTGCCAGCAGCTCGAGAGTGGCGGGAGGCGATGAGCAGTTCTTC.

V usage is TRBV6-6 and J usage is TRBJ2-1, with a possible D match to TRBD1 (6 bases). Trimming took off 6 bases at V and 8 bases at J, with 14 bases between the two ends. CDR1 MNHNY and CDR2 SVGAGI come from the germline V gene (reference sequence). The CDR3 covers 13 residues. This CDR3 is CASSETGFDEQFF. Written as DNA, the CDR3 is TGTGCCAGCAGCGAGACAGGATTTGATGAGCAGTTCTTC.

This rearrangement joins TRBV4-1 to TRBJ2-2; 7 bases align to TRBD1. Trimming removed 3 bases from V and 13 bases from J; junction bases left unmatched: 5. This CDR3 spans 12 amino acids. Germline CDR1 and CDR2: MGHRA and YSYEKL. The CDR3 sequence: CASSHPGQVLFF. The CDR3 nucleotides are TGCGCCAGCAGCCATCCCGGACAGGTGCTGTTTTTT.

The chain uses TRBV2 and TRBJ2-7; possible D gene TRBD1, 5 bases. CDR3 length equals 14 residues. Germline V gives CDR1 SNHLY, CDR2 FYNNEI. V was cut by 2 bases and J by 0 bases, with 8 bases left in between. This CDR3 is CASSEFGASYEQYF. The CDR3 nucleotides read TGTGCCAGCAGTGAATTTGGGGCCTCCTACGAGCAGTACTTC.

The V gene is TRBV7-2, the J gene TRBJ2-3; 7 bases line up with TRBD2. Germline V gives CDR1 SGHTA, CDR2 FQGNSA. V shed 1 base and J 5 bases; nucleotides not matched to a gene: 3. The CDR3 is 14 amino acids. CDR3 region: CASSLGGGGDTQYF. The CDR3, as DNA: TGTGCCAGCAGCTTAGGCGGGGGAGGAGATACGCAGTATTTT.

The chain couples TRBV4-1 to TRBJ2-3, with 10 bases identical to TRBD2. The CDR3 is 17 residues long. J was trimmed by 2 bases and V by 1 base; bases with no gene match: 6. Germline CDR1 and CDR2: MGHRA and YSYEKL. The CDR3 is CASSQGASGGITDTQYF. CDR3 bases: TGCGCCAGCAGCCAAGGGGCTAGCGGGGGCATCACAGATACGCAGTATTTT.

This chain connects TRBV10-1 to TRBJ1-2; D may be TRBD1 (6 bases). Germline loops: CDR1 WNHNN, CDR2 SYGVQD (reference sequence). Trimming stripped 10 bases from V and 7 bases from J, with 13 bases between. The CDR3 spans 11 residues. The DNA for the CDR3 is TGCGCCACTTTTAGGGGGTTTGGCTACACCTTC. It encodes CATFRGFGYTF.